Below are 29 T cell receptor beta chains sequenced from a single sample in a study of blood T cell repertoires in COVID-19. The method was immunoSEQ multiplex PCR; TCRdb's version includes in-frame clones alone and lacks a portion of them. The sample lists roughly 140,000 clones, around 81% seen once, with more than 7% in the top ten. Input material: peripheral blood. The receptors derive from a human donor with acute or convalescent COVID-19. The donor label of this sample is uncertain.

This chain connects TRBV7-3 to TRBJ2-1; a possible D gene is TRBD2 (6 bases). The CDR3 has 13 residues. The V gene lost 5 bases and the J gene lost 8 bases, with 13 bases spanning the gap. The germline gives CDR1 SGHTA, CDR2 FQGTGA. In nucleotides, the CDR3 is TGTGCCAGCAGCCTTAGGCCGGGGGATGAGCAGTTCTTC. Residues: CASSLRPGDEQFF.

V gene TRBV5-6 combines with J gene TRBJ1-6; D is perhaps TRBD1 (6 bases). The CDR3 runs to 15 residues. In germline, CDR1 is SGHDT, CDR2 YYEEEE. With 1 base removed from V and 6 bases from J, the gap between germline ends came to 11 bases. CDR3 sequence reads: CASSLTTGINSPLHF. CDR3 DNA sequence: TGTGCCAGCAGCTTGACGACAGGAATTAATTCACCCCTCCACTTT.

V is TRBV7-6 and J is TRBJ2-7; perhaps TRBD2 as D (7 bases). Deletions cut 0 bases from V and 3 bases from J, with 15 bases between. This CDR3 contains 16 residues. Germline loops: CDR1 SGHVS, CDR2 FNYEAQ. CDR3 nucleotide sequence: TGTGCCAGCAGCTTAGCCGGTAGGGGGGGCCTCTACGAGCAGTACTTC. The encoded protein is CASSLAGRGGLYEQYF. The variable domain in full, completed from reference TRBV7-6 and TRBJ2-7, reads GAGVSQSPRYKVTKRGQDVALRCDPISGHVSLYWYRQALGQGPEFLTYFNYEAQQDKSGLPNDRFSAERPEGSISTLTIQRTEQRDSAMYRCASSLAGRGGLYEQYFGPGTRLTVT.

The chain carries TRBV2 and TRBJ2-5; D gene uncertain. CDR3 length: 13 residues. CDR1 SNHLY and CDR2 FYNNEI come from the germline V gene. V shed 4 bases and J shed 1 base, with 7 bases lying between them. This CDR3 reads CASSVQIQETQYF. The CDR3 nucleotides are TGTGCCAGCAGTGTTCAGATCCAAGAGACCCAGTACTTC.

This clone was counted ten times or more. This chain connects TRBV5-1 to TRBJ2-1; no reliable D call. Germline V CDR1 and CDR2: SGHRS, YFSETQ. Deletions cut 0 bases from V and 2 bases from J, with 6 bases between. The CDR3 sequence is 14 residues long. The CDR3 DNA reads TGCGCCAGCAGCTTGGATCCCGCCTACAATGAGCAGTTCTTC. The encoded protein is CASSLDPAYNEQFF.

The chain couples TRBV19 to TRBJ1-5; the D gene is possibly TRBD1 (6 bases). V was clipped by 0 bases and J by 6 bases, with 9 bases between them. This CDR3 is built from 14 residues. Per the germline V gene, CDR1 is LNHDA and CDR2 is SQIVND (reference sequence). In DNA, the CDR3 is TGTGCCAGTAGTATAGATGGGGGCGGTCAGCCCCAGCATTTT. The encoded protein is CASSIDGGGQPQHF.

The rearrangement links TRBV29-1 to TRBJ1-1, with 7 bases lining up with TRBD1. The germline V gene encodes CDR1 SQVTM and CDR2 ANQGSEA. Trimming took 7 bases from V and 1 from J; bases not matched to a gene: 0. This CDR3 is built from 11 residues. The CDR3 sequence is CSGQGNTEAFF. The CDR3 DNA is TGCAGCGGACAGGGGAACACTGAAGCTTTCTTT.

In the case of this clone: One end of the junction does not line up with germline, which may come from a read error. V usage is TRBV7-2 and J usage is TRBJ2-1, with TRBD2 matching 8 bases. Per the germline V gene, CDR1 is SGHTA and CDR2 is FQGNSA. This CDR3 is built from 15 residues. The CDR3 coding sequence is TGTGCCAGCAGCATAGCGGGGAGCACCTACAATGAGCAGTTCTTC. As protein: CASSIAGSTYNEQFF.

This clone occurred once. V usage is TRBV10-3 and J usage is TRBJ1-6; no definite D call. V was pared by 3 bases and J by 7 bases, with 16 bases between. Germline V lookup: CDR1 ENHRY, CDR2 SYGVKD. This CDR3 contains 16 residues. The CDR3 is CAISEGGLIWNSPLHF. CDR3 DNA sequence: TGTGCCATCAGTGAAGGAGGGCTGATTTGGAATTCACCCCTCCACTTT.

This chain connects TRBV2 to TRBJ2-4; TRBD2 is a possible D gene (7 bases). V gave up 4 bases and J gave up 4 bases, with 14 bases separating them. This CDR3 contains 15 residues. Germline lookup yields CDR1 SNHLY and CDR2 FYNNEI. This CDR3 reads CASSVHGGRKNIQYF. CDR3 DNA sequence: TGTGCCAGCAGTGTACACGGGGGGCGGAAAAACATTCAGTACTTC.

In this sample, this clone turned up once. For the CDR3, the DNA is TGTGCCAGCAGCTTAAGGCAGAACACTGAAGCTTTCTTT. Its translation: CASSLRQNTEAFF. The chain employs TRBV7-3 and TRBJ1-1; D remains ambiguous. The CDR3 runs to 13 residues. Trimming left V 1 base short and J 1 base short, with 4 bases between. Looked up from germline, CDR1 is SGHTA and CDR2 is FQGTGA. The complete variable domain, with remaining parts taken from reference TRBV7-3 and TRBJ1-1, reads GAGVSQTPSNKVTEKGKYVELRCDPISGHTALYWYRQSLGQGPEFLIYFQGTGAADDSGLPNDRFFAVRPEGSVSTLKIQRTERGDSAVYLCASSLRQNTEAFFGQGTRLTVV.

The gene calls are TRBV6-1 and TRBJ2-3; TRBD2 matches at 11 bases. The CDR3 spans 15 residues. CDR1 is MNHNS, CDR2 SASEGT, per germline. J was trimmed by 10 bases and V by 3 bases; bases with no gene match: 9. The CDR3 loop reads CASSDSSGGASPQYF. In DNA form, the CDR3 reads TGTGCCAGCAGTGATAGTAGCGGGGGGGCGAGTCCGCAGTATTTT.

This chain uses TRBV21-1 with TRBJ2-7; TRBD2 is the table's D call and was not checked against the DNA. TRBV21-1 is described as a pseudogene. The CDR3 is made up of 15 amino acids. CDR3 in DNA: TGTGCCAGCAGCAAAGAGGAGGGGCTGCCCTACGAGCAGTACTTC. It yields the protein CASSKEEGLPYEQYF.

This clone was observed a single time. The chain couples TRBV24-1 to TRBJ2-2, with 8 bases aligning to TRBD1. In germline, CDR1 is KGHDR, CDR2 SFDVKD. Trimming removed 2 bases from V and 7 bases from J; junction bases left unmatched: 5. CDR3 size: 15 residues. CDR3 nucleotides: TGTGCCACCAGTGATTCGGACAGGGCTGGCGGGGAGCTGTTTTTT. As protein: CATSDSDRAGGELFF.

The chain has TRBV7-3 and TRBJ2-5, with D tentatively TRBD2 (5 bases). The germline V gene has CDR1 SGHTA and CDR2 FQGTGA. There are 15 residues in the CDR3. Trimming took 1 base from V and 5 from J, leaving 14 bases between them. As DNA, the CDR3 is TGTGCCAGCAGCTTAATTGGAGGCAGCAGGGAGACCCAGTACTTC. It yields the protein CASSLIGGSRETQYF.

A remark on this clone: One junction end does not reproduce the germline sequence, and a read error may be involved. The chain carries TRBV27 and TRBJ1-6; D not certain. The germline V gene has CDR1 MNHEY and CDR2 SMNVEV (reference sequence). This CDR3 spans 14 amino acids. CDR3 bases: TGTGTCAGCACACCGGGAGGACTTCATTCACCCCTCCACTTT. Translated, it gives CVSTPGGLHSPLHF.

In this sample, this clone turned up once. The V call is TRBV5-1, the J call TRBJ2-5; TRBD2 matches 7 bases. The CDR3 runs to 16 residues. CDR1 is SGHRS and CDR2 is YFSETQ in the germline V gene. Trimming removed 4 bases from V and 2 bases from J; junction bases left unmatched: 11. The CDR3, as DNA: TGCGCCAGCAGCCCGGGAGGACCCACTCTTCAAGAGACCCAGTACTTC. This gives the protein CASSPGGPTLQETQYF.

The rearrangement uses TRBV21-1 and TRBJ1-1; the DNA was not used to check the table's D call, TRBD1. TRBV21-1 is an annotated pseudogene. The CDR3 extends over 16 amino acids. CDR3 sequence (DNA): TGTGCCAGCAGCGGGACAGGGGGTCTAAAGAACACTGAAGCTTTCTTT. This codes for CASSGTGGLKNTEAFF.

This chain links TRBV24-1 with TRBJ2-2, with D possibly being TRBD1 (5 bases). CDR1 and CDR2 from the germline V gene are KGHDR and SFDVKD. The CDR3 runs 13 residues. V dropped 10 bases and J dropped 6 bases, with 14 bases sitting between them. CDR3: CATGHRLAGELFF. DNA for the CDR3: TGTGCCACTGGCCACAGGCTAGCCGGGGAGCTGTTTTTT.

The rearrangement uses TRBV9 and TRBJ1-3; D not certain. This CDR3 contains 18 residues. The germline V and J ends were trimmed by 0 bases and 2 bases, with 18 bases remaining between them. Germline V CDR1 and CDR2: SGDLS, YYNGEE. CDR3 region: CASSVESFPGGTGNTIYF. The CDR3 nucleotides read TGTGCCAGCAGCGTAGAATCGTTCCCGGGAGGAACTGGAAACACCATATATTTT.

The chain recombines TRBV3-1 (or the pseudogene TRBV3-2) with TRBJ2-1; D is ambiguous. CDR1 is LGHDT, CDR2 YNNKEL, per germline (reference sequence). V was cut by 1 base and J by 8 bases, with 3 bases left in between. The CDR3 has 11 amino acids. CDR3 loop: CASSQGHEQFF. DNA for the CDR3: TGTGCCAGCAGCCAAGGGCATGAGCAGTTCTTC.

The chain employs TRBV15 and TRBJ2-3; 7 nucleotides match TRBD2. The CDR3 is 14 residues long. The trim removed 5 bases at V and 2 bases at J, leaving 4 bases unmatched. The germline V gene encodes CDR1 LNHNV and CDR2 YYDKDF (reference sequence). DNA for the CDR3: TGTGCCACCAGCGGAGCGGGGTCCACAGATACGCAGTATTTT. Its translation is CATSGAGSTDTQYF. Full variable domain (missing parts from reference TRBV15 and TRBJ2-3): DAMVIQNPRYQVTQFGKPVTLSCSQTLNHNVMYWYQQKSSQAPKLLFHYYDKDFNNEADTPDNFQSRRPNTSFCFLDIRSPGLGDTAMYLCATSGAGSTDTQYFGPGTRLTVL.

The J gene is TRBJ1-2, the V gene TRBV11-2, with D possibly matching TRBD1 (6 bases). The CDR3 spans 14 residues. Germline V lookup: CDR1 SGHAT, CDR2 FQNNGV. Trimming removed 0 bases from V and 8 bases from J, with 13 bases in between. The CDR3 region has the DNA TGTGCCAGCAGCTTAGATCCAGGGGCGGAGGGCTACACCTTC. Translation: CASSLDPGAEGYTF. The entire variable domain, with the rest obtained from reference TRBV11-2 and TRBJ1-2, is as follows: EAGVAQSPRYKIIEKRQSVAFWCNPISGHATLYWYQQILGQGPKLLIQFQNNGVVDDSQLPKDRFSAERLKGVDSTLKIQPAKLEDSAVYLCASSLDPGAEGYTFGSGTRLTVV.

CDR3 coding DNA: TGTGCCAGCAGCCGAACAGGGGGCCGGAGCAATCAGCCCCAGCATTTT. This sequence encodes CASSRTGGRSNQPQHF. The rearrangement uses TRBV5-6 and TRBJ1-5; 9 nucleotides align to TRBD1. The V gene's germline CDR1 is SGHDT and CDR2 YYEEEE. The CDR3 extends over 16 amino acids. J gave up 1 base and V 4 bases, and 6 bases lay outside the gene matches.

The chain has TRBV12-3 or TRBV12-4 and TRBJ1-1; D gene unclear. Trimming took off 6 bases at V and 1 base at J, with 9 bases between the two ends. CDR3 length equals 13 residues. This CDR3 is CASRPGSNTEAFF. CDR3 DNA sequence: TGTGCCAGCAGGCCGGGGTCGAACACTGAAGCTTTCTTT.

The DNA for the CDR3 is TGCGCCAGCAGCAGACAGGGGGCCACTGAAGCTTTCTTT. Amino acids: CASSRQGATEAFF. The chain employs TRBV5-1 and TRBJ1-1; 10 bases map to TRBD1. Germline trimming cut 4 bases from V and 4 bases from J; bases unmatched to any gene: 1. Per the germline V gene, CDR1 is SGHRS and CDR2 is YFSETQ. The CDR3 is made up of 13 amino acids.

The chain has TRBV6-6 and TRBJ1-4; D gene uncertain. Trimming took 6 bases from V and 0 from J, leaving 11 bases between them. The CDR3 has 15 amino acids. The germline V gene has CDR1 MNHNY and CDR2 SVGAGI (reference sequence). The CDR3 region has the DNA TGTGCCAGCAGCGGCGGGCAGGCAACTAATGAAAAACTGTTTTTT. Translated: CASSGGQATNEKLFF.

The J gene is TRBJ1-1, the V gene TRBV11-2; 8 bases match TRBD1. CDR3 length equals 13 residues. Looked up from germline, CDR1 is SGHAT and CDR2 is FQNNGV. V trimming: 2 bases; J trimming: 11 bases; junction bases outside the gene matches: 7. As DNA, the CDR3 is TGTGCCAGCAGCTTAACGAACAGGGGGAAGGCTTTCTTT. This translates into CASSLTNRGKAFF. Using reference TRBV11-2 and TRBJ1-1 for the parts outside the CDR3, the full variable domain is EAGVAQSPRYKIIEKRQSVAFWCNPISGHATLYWYQQILGQGPKLLIQFQNNGVVDDSQLPKDRFSAERLKGVDSTLKIQPAKLEDSAVYLCASSLTNRGKAFFGQGTRLTVV.

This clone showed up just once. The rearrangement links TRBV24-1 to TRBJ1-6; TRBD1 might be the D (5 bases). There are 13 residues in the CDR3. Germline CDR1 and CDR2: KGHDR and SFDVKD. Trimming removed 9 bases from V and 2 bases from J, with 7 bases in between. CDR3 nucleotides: TGTGCCACCCAGGGCGCCTATAATTCACCCCTCCACTTT. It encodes CATQGAYNSPLHF.